The 25 T cell receptor beta chains presented below share a single source sample, sequenced in a study of blood T cell repertoires in COVID-19. TCRdb's table, derived via immunoSEQ multiplex PCR, lists solely in-frame clones and lacks some. Of some 160,000 clones listed, around four fifths are singletons. Sequenced material: peripheral blood. The receptors were gathered from a woman of 80 years or more with COVID-19, enrolled during active disease.

This clone occurred once. The chain couples TRBV24-1 to TRBJ2-3, with 11 bases fitting TRBD2. CDR1 and CDR2 (germline): KGHDR, SFDVKD. This CDR3 has 17 amino acids. Trimming removed 4 bases from V and 2 bases from J; junction bases left unmatched: 7. Here the CDR3 reads CATSESGLAVPTDTQYF. The CDR3 nucleotides are TGTGCCACCAGTGAGTCGGGACTAGCGGTACCCACAGATACGCAGTATTTT.

This rearrangement joins TRBV5-1 to TRBJ1-5; TRBD1 matches at 9 bases. Germline loops: CDR1 SGHRS, CDR2 YFSETQ. Trimming took 3 bases from V and 5 from J; bases not matched to a gene: 3. This CDR3 comprises 14 residues. CDR3 amino acids: CASSSTGGDQPQHF. CDR3 nucleotide sequence: TGCGCCAGCAGCTCGACAGGGGGAGATCAGCCCCAGCATTTT.

This clone was seen just once. The chain carries TRBV3-1 (or the pseudogene TRBV3-2) and TRBJ2-3; D is possibly TRBD2 (7 bases). The CDR3 consists of 12 residues. Per germline, CDR1 LGHDT and CDR2 YNNKEL (reference sequence). Deletions cut 6 bases from V and 6 bases from J, with 10 bases between. CDR3 DNA: TGTGCCAGCAGGGGGGGGGCTGATACGCAGTATTTT. This gives the protein CASRGGADTQYF.

The rearrangement links TRBV4-1 to TRBJ1-3, with TRBD1 as a possible D gene (6 bases). CDR3 length: 18 amino acids. The V gene lost 2 bases and the J gene lost 2 bases, with 19 bases spanning the gap. CDR1 and CDR2 (germline): MGHRA, YSYEKL. CDR3 DNA sequence: TGCGCCAGCAGCCAACCTAAGGGGGGGGCGGCGGCTGGAAACACCATATATTTT. Its translation is CASSQPKGGAAAGNTIYF.

The genes are TRBV28 and TRBJ2-3; TRBD1 aligns across 11 bases. From germline, CDR1 is MDHEN and CDR2 SYDVKM. The length of the CDR3 is 15 residues. With V trimmed by 6 bases and J by 6 bases, 8 bases remained unmatched. CDR3 bases: TGTGCCAGCAGGCTCAGGGGACAGGGGGGGGATACGCAGTATTTT. Translation: CASRLRGQGGDTQYF.

The V and J genes are TRBV5-4 and TRBJ1-2; the match to TRBD1 covers 9 bases. The trim removed 4 bases at V and 1 base at J, leaving 5 bases unmatched. Germline values: CDR1 SGHNT, CDR2 YYREEE (reference sequence). This CDR3 is built from 15 residues. The CDR3 here is CASSTGTGNNYGYTF. CDR3 DNA: TGTGCCAGCAGCACCGGGACAGGGAATAACTATGGCTACACCTTC.

This clone came up a few times. V usage is TRBV28 and J usage is TRBJ2-2; TRBD2 is a possible D gene (5 bases). The CDR3 has 16 amino acids. The V and J ends lost 5 bases and 5 bases respectively, with 18 bases between them. Germline V gene data show CDR1 as MDHEN and CDR2 as SYDVKM. This CDR3 is CASSQDRGYRTGELFF. DNA of the CDR3: TGTGCCAGCAGTCAGGACCGCGGGTATCGTACCGGGGAGCTGTTTTTT.

The count of this clone is one. The rearrangement uses TRBV12-3 or TRBV12-4 and TRBJ1-1; perhaps TRBD1 as D (5 bases). The CDR3 runs to 13 residues. V gave up 8 bases and J gave up 0 bases, with 10 bases separating them. CDR3 in DNA: TGTGCCAGCCAAGGACAAATGAACACTGAAGCTTTCTTT. Translated, it gives CASQGQMNTEAFF.

The genes are TRBV5-1 and TRBJ1-1; D is ambiguous. The ends were cut back, 7 bases at V and 0 bases at J, with 10 bases in the middle. The germline V gene encodes CDR1 SGHRS and CDR2 YFSETQ. This CDR3 has 13 residues. DNA of the CDR3: TGCGCCAGCGGGAGGACGGTGAACACTGAAGCTTTCTTT. Protein: CASGRTVNTEAFF.

The gene calls are TRBV5-4 and TRBJ2-5; 8 bases align to TRBD1. Germline values: CDR1 SGHNT, CDR2 YYREEE (reference sequence). The CDR3 spans 14 residues. V shed 2 bases, J shed 5 bases, and the junction held 5 bases outside the gene matches. CDR3 sequence reads: CASSFGRGQETQYF. Written as DNA, the CDR3 is TGTGCCAGCAGCTTCGGCAGGGGGCAGGAGACCCAGTACTTC.

The rearrangement links TRBV12-3 or TRBV12-4 to TRBJ1-4; TRBD1 might be the D (5 bases). V lost 6 bases to trimming and J lost 8 bases, with 13 bases between them. The CDR3 consists of 13 residues. The CDR3 region is CASRTTEQEKLFF. In DNA form, the CDR3 reads TGTGCCAGCAGAACGACAGAGCAGGAAAAACTGTTTTTT.

This chain joins TRBV28 and TRBJ1-2; perhaps TRBD1 as D (5 bases). CDR3 size: 15 residues. The ends were cut back, 3 bases at V and 5 bases at J, with 16 bases in the middle. In germline, CDR1 is MDHEN, CDR2 SYDVKM. CDR3 residues: CASSLWPGSWYGYTF. For the CDR3, the DNA is TGTGCCAGCAGTTTGTGGCCAGGGTCCTGGTATGGCTACACCTTC.

This rearrangement joins TRBV28 to TRBJ2-1, with 7 bases fitting TRBD2. The junction had 6 bases not matched to a gene; V was cut back by 11 bases and J by 2 bases. Germline V gene data show CDR1 as MDHEN and CDR2 as SYDVKM. The CDR3 is 13 amino acids. The CDR3 nucleotides are TGTGCCTCGGCCACTAGCGCCTACAATGAGCAGTTCTTC. It translates to CASATSAYNEQFF.

The chain employs TRBV3-1 (or the pseudogene TRBV3-2) and TRBJ2-1; the D gene is possibly TRBD1 (5 bases). Between the trimmed V and J ends, which lost 1 base and 9 bases, there was a span of 10 bases. Per the germline V gene, CDR1 is LGHDT and CDR2 is YNNKEL (reference sequence). This CDR3 has 13 amino acids. CDR3 sequence reads: CASSQVGVAEQFF. DNA of the CDR3: TGTGCCAGCAGCCAAGTAGGGGTTGCTGAGCAGTTCTTC.

The chain carries TRBV6-5 and TRBJ2-5; D not resolved. V was cut by 6 bases and J by 5 bases, with 10 bases left in between. Germline V CDR1 and CDR2: MNHEY, SVGAGI. This CDR3 is built from 12 residues. CDR3 sequence: CASRVVTETQYF. CDR3 nucleotide sequence: TGTGCCAGCAGGGTAGTAACCGAGACCCAGTACTTC.

The chain carries TRBV7-9 and TRBJ1-5; D uncertain. There are 12 residues in the CDR3. Trimming stripped 8 bases from V and 7 bases from J, with 12 bases between. CDR1 is SEHNR and CDR2 is FQNEAQ in the germline V gene (reference sequence). The CDR3 here is CASGGREQPQHF. The CDR3 DNA follows: TGTGCCAGCGGAGGACGAGAGCAGCCCCAGCATTTT. Looking up the rest from reference TRBV7-9 and TRBJ1-5 gives the full variable domain: DTGVSQNPRHKITKRGQNVTFRCDPISEHNRLYWYRQTLGQGPEFLTYFQNEAQLEKSRLLSDRFSAERPKGSFSTLEIQRTEQGDSAMYLCASGGREQPQHFGDGTRLSIL.

V and J are TRBV19 and TRBJ2-1, with 8 bases that match TRBD2. V was pared by 5 bases and J by 9 bases, with 6 bases of the junction left unmatched. Germline-derived CDR1 and CDR2 are LNHDA and SQIVND (reference sequence). The CDR3 is 13 amino acids. The CDR3 loop is CASSPGTRGEQFF. As DNA, the CDR3 is TGTGCCAGTAGTCCCGGGACTAGAGGTGAGCAGTTCTTC.

The V gene is TRBV3-1 (or the pseudogene TRBV3-2), the J gene TRBJ2-5, with a tentative D call TRBD2 (6 bases). The CDR3 totals 16 residues. V gave up 1 base and J gave up 5 bases, with 17 bases separating them. The V gene's germline CDR1 is LGHDT and CDR2 YNNKEL (reference sequence). CDR3 DNA: TGTGCCAGCAGCCAAGTCAGCGGATACGGAGGGGAGACCCAGTACTTC. Protein: CASSQVSGYGGETQYF.

The chain uses TRBV6-6 and TRBJ1-4; D possibly corresponds to TRBD1 (5 bases). V was pared by 8 bases and J by 5 bases, with 12 bases between. The germline gives CDR1 MNHNY, CDR2 SVGAGI (reference sequence). The CDR3 is made up of 13 amino acids. The CDR3 protein is CASGGTVNEKLFF. Here the CDR3 DNA reads TGTGCCAGCGGGGGGACGGTGAATGAAAAACTGTTTTTT.

This clone was recorded a few times. The chain employs TRBV5-1 and TRBJ1-2; D is possibly TRBD1 (5 bases). V was shortened by 2 bases and J by 2 bases, with 13 bases between the two germline ends. The CDR3 runs to 15 residues. CDR1 and CDR2 (germline): SGHRS, YFSETQ. In DNA form, the CDR3 reads TGCGCCAGCAGCTTAATTGGAGGGGCGAACTATGGCTACACCTTC. It encodes CASSLIGGANYGYTF. Filled out from reference TRBV5-1 and TRBJ1-2, the complete variable domain reads KAGVTQTPRYLIKTRGQQVTLSCSPISGHRSVSWYQQTPGQGLQFLFEYFSETQRNKGNFPGRFSGRQFSNSRSEMNVSTLELGDSALYLCASSLIGGANYGYTFGSGTRLTVV.

The chain joins TRBV7-3 to TRBJ2-7; possible D gene TRBD2, 5 bases. CDR3 length: 14 residues. Germline V gene data show CDR1 as SGHTA and CDR2 as FQGTGA. V lost 5 bases, J lost 7 bases, and 18 bases lay in between. The CDR3 protein is CASSAQSGREEQYF. The CDR3 region has the DNA TGTGCCAGCAGCGCCCAATCCGGACGGGAAGAGCAGTACTTC.

This clone turned up a few times. The chain recombines TRBV7-6 with TRBJ2-7; D is uncertain. The CDR3 consists of 16 residues. The V gene's germline CDR1 is SGHVS and CDR2 FNYEAQ. V was pared by 0 bases and J by 1 base, with 13 bases between. CDR3 in amino acids: CASSLAAGSMSYEQYF. The CDR3 coding sequence is TGTGCCAGCAGCTTAGCTGCAGGTTCGATGTCCTACGAGCAGTACTTC.

The V and J genes are TRBV7-9 and TRBJ2-3; TRBD2 might be the D (6 bases). The CDR3 runs 18 residues. V shed 6 bases and J shed 4 bases, with 26 bases lying between them. Germline lookup yields CDR1 SEHNR and CDR2 FQNEAQ (reference sequence). Here the CDR3 DNA reads TGTGCCAGCAGTCCCCTTGCGCGAAGGGGCGGGAAAGCAGATACGCAGTATTTT. Amino acid sequence: CASSPLARRGGKADTQYF.

The chain employs TRBV2 and TRBJ1-1; TRBD1 might be the D (6 bases). The germline V gene has CDR1 SNHLY and CDR2 FYNNEI. Trimming took off 8 bases at V and 0 bases at J, with 19 bases between the two ends. The CDR3 has 16 amino acids. The CDR3 nucleotides are TGTGCCAGCCCAGTCACAGGGCCCCCAATGAACACTGAAGCTTTCTTT. Translation: CASPVTGPPMNTEAFF.

The chain is built from TRBV18 and TRBJ1-1; D gene uncertain. The germline gives CDR1 KGHSH, CDR2 LQKENI. V lost 3 bases and J lost 6, with 11 bases in between. The CDR3 runs to 13 residues. The CDR3 DNA reads as TGTGCCAGCTCACCTGAGGAGGGCCCTGAAGCTTTCTTT. Translated: CASSPEEGPEAFF.